This entry features one TCR beta chain sequence. Its antigen remains unknown. These data originate in a study of shared clonotypes between healthy human individuals. Overall study findings and caveats: Clonotype sharing levels among donors were expected to vary with sequencing depth.

The authors distributed each subset's genomic DNA evenly over several immunoSEQ plates. Only in-frame clones appear in the TCRdb table, and some are missing; sequencing was by immunoSEQ multiplex PCR. Among millions of clones listed, 85% to 95% were seen once. Trimming cost V 4 bases and J 11 bases; bases outside gene matches: 14. In germline, CDR1 is MDHEN, CDR2 SYDVKM. The CDR3 runs 15 residues. This chain connects TRBV28 to TRBJ2-1, with TRBD1 matching 7 bases. Sequences were obtained from naive CD4+ T cells sorted from blood. As for subset: CD45RA+ positively selected. The TCR comes from a man younger than 30 in good health. The CDR3 protein is CASSSGQSKPTKQFF. The CDR3 DNA reads TGTGCCAGCAGTTCGGGACAGTCAAAACCTACTAAGCAGTTCTTC.